The 26 T cell receptor beta chains presented below share a single source sample, sequenced in a study of T cell responses to AZD1222 COVID-19 vaccine. TCRdb's table, derived via immunoSEQ multiplex PCR, lists solely in-frame clones and lacks some. The repertoire holds more than 110,000 clones, with about nine tenths as singletons. This specimen was peripheral blood, taken 28 days after the second AZD1222 dose. These TCRs come from an adult who received the AZD1222 COVID-19 vaccine.

This sequence joins TRBV10-3 and TRBJ1-5; D not certain. CDR1 ENHRY and CDR2 SYGVKD come from the germline V gene. V was shortened by 0 bases and J by 3 bases, with 9 bases between the two germline ends. The CDR3 has 15 amino acids. CDR3 loop: CAISESKGNNQPQHF. The CDR3 nucleotides are TGTGCCATCAGTGAGTCGAAAGGAAACAATCAGCCCCAGCATTTT.

The chain joins TRBV4-1 to TRBJ2-3, with 7 nucleotides matching TRBD1. The CDR3 consists of 16 residues. CDR1 is MGHRA and CDR2 is YSYEKL in the germline V gene. The V gene end was trimmed by 3 bases and the J gene end by 1 base; junction bases not matched to a gene: 7. The CDR3, as DNA: TGCGCCAGCAGCCAGTTACAGGGGAAGGGCACAGATACGCAGTATTTT. Amino acids: CASSQLQGKGTDTQYF.

The chain is built from TRBV5-1 and TRBJ2-2; 9 bases match TRBD2. V lost 3 bases and J lost 4; bases outside the gene matches: 1. There are 14 residues in the CDR3. Germline V gene sequence: CDR1 SGHRS, CDR2 YFSETQ. The CDR3 DNA reads as TGCGCCAGCAGCTCAGCGGGGGGCACCGGGGAGCTGTTTTTT. Amino acids: CASSSAGGTGELFF.

The gene calls are TRBV27 and TRBJ1-6, with 7 bases aligning to TRBD1. This CDR3 comprises 15 residues. V was clipped by 2 bases and J by 6 bases; unmatched bases: 4. Germline V lookup: CDR1 MNHEY, CDR2 SMNVEV (reference sequence). Written as DNA, the CDR3 is TGTGCCAGCAGTTTAAAGGGGGCGGGTAATTCACCCCTCCACTTT. Translated, it gives CASSLKGAGNSPLHF.

This rearrangement joins TRBV30 to TRBJ1-6; 10 bases map to TRBD1. Unmatched junction bases numbered 5, after V lost 4 bases and J lost 8 bases. The germline CDR1 and CDR2 sequences are GTSNPN and SVGIG (reference sequence). CDR3 length equals 14 residues. This chain's CDR3 is CAWIRDRGHSPLHF. The DNA of the CDR3 is TGTGCCTGGATCCGGGACAGGGGACATTCACCCCTCCACTTT.

This clone was seen only a few times. Other nucleotide sequences in the sample specify the same CDR3. CDR3 coding DNA: TGCGCCAGCAGCTTGGGCAGTTACAATGAGCAGTTCTTC. Translated: CASSLGSYNEQFF. This chain uses TRBV5-1 with TRBJ2-1; D remains unclear. Germline V gene sequence: CDR1 SGHRS, CDR2 YFSETQ. This CDR3 has 13 residues. V was clipped by 0 bases and J by 4 bases, with 5 bases between them.

The V call is TRBV10-3, the J call TRBJ1-4; D call uncertain. Germline V gene data show CDR1 as ENHRY and CDR2 as SYGVKD. This CDR3 has 10 amino acids. With 11 bases removed from V and 13 bases from J, the gap between germline ends came to 14 bases. The CDR3, as DNA: TGTGCCCTCCGGGATGAGGGACTGTTTTTT. Encoded protein: CALRDEGLFF.

V is TRBV7-7 and J is TRBJ2-7, with TRBD1 identical over 10 bases. V shed 5 bases, J shed 2 bases, and the junction held 3 bases outside the gene matches. The CDR3 runs to 14 residues. CDR1 SSHAT and CDR2 FNYEAQ come from the germline V gene (reference sequence). In DNA form, the CDR3 reads TGTGCCAGCAGCCGAGGACAGGGGGCCTACGAGCAGTACTTC. Translated: CASSRGQGAYEQYF.

This chain links TRBV5-8 with TRBJ1-2, with D tentatively TRBD1 (5 bases). Per germline, CDR1 SGHTS and CDR2 YDEGEE. The CDR3 has 14 amino acids. The ends were cut back, 4 bases at V and 4 bases at J, with 14 bases in the middle. The CDR3: CASSPWDGPYGYTF. As DNA, the CDR3 is TGTGCCAGCAGCCCCTGGGACGGACCCTATGGCTACACCTTC.

The CDR3 coding sequence is TGTGCCAGCACCCTCGGGATAGTAAGCACAGATACGCAGTATTTT. As protein: CASTLGIVSTDTQYF. The J gene is TRBJ2-3, the V gene TRBV6-5; tentatively, D is TRBD2 (5 bases). Trimming took 7 bases from V and 0 from J, leaving 14 bases between them. The CDR3 has 15 amino acids. CDR1 and CDR2 (germline): MNHEY, SVGAGI.

This clone occurred once. The J gene is TRBJ1-3, the V gene TRBV28; D is possibly TRBD1 (6 bases). This CDR3 has 15 amino acids. V dropped 3 bases and J dropped 10 bases, with 19 bases sitting between them. Looked up from germline, CDR1 is MDHEN and CDR2 is SYDVKM. The CDR3 nucleotides read TGTGCCAGCAGTTTGGCCAACACTGGTAGGGGGACCATATATTTT. Its translation is CASSLANTGRGTIYF.

Note on this clone: The identical CDR3 is also encoded by other nucleotide sequences in the sample. The chain has TRBV7-9 and TRBJ1-2; TRBD1 is a possible D gene (5 bases). The CDR3 consists of 13 residues. Germline CDR1 SEHNR, CDR2 FQNEAQ (reference sequence). Trimming pared 1 base from V and 2 bases from J, leaving 5 bases between. CDR3 sequence (DNA): TGTGCCAGCAGCTTAGGGGGGAACTATGGCTACACCTTC. Translation gives CASSLGGNYGYTF.

The chain is built from TRBV7-8 and TRBJ1-4; TRBD1 agrees at 8 bases. The V and J ends lost 2 bases and 7 bases, in that order; junction bases with no gene match: 6. This CDR3 region has 15 residues. CDR1 is SGHVS and CDR2 is FQNEAQ in the germline V gene. This CDR3 is CASSLTGGRGEKLFF. The CDR3 bases are TGTGCCAGCAGCTTAACAGGGGGAAGGGGTGAAAAACTGTTTTTT.

V and J are TRBV21-1 and TRBJ1-1; the DNA was not used to check the table's D call, TRBD1. TRBV21-1 is annotated as a pseudogene. The CDR3 extends over 11 amino acids. The CDR3 protein is CASSPQGMAFF. The CDR3 nucleotides read TGTGCCAGCAGCCCACAGGGGATGGCTTTCTTT.

This rearrangement joins TRBV5-1 to TRBJ2-6, with D hard to call. There are 15 residues in the CDR3. V lost 4 bases and J 0 bases, leaving 8 bases between the germline ends. CDR1 is SGHRS and CDR2 is YFSETQ in the germline V gene. This CDR3 reads CASSLESSGANVLTF. In nucleotides, the CDR3 is TGCGCCAGCAGCCTAGAGAGCTCTGGGGCCAACGTCCTGACTTTC. Looking up the rest from reference TRBV5-1 and TRBJ2-6 gives the full variable domain: KAGVTQTPRYLIKTRGQQVTLSCSPISGHRSVSWYQQTPGQGLQFLFEYFSETQRNKGNFPGRFSGRQFSNSRSEMNVSTLELGDSALYLCASSLESSGANVLTFGAGSRLTVL.

This chain connects TRBV19 to TRBJ2-1, with TRBD2 matching 10 bases. Germline CDR1 and CDR2: LNHDA and SQIVND (reference sequence). CDR3 length equals 13 residues. The ends lost 8 bases at V and 6 bases at J; junction bases unmatched: 4. CDR3 region: CASGLAARNEQFF. Written as DNA, the CDR3 is TGTGCCAGTGGACTAGCGGCTCGCAATGAGCAGTTCTTC. Full variable domain (rest looked up from reference TRBV19 and TRBJ2-1): DGGITQSPKYLFRKEGQNVTLSCEQNLNHDAMYWYRQDPGQGLRLIYYSQIVNDFQKGDIAEGYSVSREKKESFPLTVTSAQKNPTAFYLCASGLAARNEQFFGPGTRLTVL.

This clone showed up just once. CDR3 DNA sequence: TGTGCCAGCAGTTCAGCAGTCGGCAATCAGCCCCAGCATTTT. Its translation: CASSSAVGNQPQHF. The chain is built from TRBV7-2 and TRBJ1-5; D ambiguous. V was clipped by 6 bases and J by 2 bases, with 11 bases between them. Per the germline V gene, CDR1 is SGHTA and CDR2 is FQGNSA. This CDR3 spans 14 amino acids.

The chain is built from TRBV24-1 and TRBJ2-2; 10 nucleotides align to TRBD2. The germline gives CDR1 KGHDR, CDR2 SFDVKD. V shed 4 bases and J 8 bases; nucleotides not matched to a gene: 9. The CDR3 is 16 amino acids. CDR3: CATSDWTSGFTGELFF. The DNA of the CDR3 is TGTGCCACCAGTGACTGGACTAGCGGATTCACGGGGGAGCTGTTTTTT.

This clone was picked up one time. The J gene is TRBJ1-4, the V gene TRBV19, with unresolved D. This CDR3 is 14 amino acids long. Trimming took off 3 bases at V and 7 bases at J, with 12 bases between the two ends. Germline V gene lookup returns CDR1 LNHDA and CDR2 SQIVND (reference sequence). In nucleotides, the CDR3 is TGTGCCAGTAGTATGGGAGGCTATGGTGAAAAACTGTTTTTT. Translated: CASSMGGYGEKLFF.

This clone was observed a handful of times. V gene TRBV28 combines with J gene TRBJ1-2; D perhaps matches TRBD1 (6 bases). Trimming pared 6 bases from V and 2 bases from J, leaving 13 bases between. The germline gives CDR1 MDHEN, CDR2 SYDVKM. This CDR3 is built from 14 residues. For the CDR3, the DNA is TGTGCCAGCAGCCAAGTTACAGGGAACTATGGCTACACCTTC. This sequence encodes CASSQVTGNYGYTF.

V is TRBV19 and J is TRBJ2-5; no reliable D call. The CDR3 contains 16 residues. Germline CDR1 is LNHDA and CDR2 is SQIVND (reference sequence). V lost 6 bases to trimming and J lost 0 bases, with 17 bases between them. CDR3 nucleotides: TGTGCCAGTAGCCGACGGTCAGACATGTACCAAGAGACCCAGTACTTC. Its protein is CASSRRSDMYQETQYF.

The chain uses TRBV30 and TRBJ1-2, with 8 bases fitting TRBD1. The CDR3 runs 12 residues. V was clipped by 3 bases and J by 8 bases; unmatched bases: 5. Germline V lookup: CDR1 GTSNPN, CDR2 SVGIG (reference sequence). The CDR3 region has the DNA TGTGCCTGGAGGCAGGGGGCGAGGGGCTACACCTTC. This gives the protein CAWRQGARGYTF. The whole variable domain, remainder taken from reference TRBV30 and TRBJ1-2, is SQTIHQWPATLVQPVGSPLSLECTVEGTSNPNLYWYRQAAGRGLQLLFYSVGIGQISSEVPQNLSASRPQDRQFILSSKKLLLSDSGFYLCAWRQGARGYTFGSGTRLTVV.

The genes are TRBV7-2 and TRBJ2-4; TRBD1 matches 11 bases. The CDR3 sequence is 16 residues long. CDR1 and CDR2 (germline): SGHTA, FQGNSA. V gave up 4 bases and J gave up 4 bases; unmatched junction bases: 6. The CDR3 bases are TGTGCCAGCAGCTCGGGACAGGGGGGGACAAAAAACATTCAGTACTTC. It is translated as CASSSGQGGTKNIQYF.

The rearrangement joins TRBV18 to TRBJ1-3; 7 nucleotides align to TRBD1. Germline assignment: CDR1 KGHSH and CDR2 LQKENI. After removal of 2 bases from V and 3 bases from J, the junction contained 10 bases not matched to a gene. This CDR3 has 17 amino acids. The CDR3 region has the DNA TGTGCCAGCTCACCAGTGGCAGGGGGAGAAAGTGGAAACACCATATATTTT. As protein: CASSPVAGGESGNTIYF.

This chain joins TRBV6-2 or TRBV6-3 and TRBJ1-2, with TRBD1 matching over 12 bases. The CDR3 is 15 amino acids. Germline V CDR1 and CDR2: MNHEY, SVGEGT. The ends lost 2 bases at V and 6 bases at J; junction bases unmatched: 4. CDR3 sequence: CASSYRDRGRNGYTF. The CDR3 DNA reads as TGTGCCAGCAGTTACCGGGACAGGGGGCGTAATGGCTACACCTTC.

This chain uses TRBV27 with TRBJ1-1, with D unclear. The CDR3 is made up of 13 amino acids. V lost 3 bases, J lost 1 base, and 6 bases lay in between. CDR1 and CDR2 (germline): MNHEY, SMNVEV (reference sequence). The CDR3 DNA sequence: TGTGCCAGCAGTTTCGGATGGAACACTGAAGCTTTCTTT. This translates into CASSFGWNTEAFF.